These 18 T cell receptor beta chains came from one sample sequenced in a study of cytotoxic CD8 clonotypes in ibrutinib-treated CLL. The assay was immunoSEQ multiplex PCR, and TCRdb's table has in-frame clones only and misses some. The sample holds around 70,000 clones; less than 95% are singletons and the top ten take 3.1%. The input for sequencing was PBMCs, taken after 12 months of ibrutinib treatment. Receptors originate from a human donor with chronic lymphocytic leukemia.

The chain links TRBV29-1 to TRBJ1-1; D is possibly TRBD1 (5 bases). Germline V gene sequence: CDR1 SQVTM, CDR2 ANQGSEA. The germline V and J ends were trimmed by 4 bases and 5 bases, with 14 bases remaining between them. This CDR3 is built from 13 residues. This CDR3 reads CSVVSGPRTEAFF. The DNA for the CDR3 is TGCAGCGTTGTGTCAGGGCCAAGGACTGAAGCTTTCTTT.

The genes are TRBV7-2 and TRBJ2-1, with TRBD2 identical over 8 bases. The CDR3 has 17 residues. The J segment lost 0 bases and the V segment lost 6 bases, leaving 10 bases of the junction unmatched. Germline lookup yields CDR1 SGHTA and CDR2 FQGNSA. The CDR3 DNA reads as TGTGCCAGCAGTGGCCTCAGCGGGAGTTTCTCCTACAATGAGCAGTTCTTC. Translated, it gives CASSGLSGSFSYNEQFF.

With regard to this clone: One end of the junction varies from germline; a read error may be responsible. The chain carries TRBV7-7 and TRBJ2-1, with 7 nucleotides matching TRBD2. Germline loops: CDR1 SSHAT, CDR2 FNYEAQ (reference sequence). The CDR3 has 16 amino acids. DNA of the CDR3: TGTGCTAGCAGCCACACCGGGACTACCAGATACAAAGAGCAGTTCTTC. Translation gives CASSHTGTTRYKEQFF.

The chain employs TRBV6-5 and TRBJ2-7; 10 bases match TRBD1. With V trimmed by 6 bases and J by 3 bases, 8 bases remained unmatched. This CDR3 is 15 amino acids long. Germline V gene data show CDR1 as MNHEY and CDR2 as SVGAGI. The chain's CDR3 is CASRLGQGDRYEQYF. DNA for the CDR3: TGTGCCAGCAGGCTCGGACAGGGGGACCGCTACGAGCAGTACTTC.

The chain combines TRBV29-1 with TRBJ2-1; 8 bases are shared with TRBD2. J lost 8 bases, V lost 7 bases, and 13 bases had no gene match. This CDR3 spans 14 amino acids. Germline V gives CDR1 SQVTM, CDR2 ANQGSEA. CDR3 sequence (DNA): TGCAGCGGGACAGCGGGAGTGGATGTGGATGAGCAGTTCTTC. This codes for CSGTAGVDVDEQFF.

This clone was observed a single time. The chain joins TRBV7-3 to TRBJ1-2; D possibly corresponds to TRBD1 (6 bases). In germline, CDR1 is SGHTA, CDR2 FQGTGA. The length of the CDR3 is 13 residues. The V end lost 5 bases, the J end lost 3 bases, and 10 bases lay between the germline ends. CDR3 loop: CASSAQGHYGYTF. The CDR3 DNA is TGTGCCAGCAGCGCACAGGGTCACTATGGCTACACCTTC.

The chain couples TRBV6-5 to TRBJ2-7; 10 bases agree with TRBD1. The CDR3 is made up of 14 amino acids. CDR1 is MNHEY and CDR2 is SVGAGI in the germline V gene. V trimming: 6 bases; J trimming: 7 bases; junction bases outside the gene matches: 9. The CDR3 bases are TGTGCCAGCAGACCGGGACAGGGGTATTCGGAGCAGTACTTC. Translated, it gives CASRPGQGYSEQYF.

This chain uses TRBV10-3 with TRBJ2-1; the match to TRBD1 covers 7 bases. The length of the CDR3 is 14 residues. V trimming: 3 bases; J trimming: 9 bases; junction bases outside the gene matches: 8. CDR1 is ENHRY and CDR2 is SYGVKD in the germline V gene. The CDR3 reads CAISERDSRTEQFF. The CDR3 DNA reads TGTGCCATCAGTGAACGGGACAGTAGAACTGAGCAGTTCTTC.

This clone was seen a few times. CDR3: CATRRTGAYYGYTF. CDR3 DNA: TGTGCCACCAGACGGACAGGGGCGTACTATGGCTACACCTTC. The chain combines TRBV5-8 with TRBJ1-2, with 9 bases matching TRBD1. Germline-derived CDR1 and CDR2 are SGHTS and YDEGEE. There are 14 residues in the CDR3. Unmatched junction bases numbered 9, after V lost 9 bases and J lost 3 bases. Full variable domain (missing parts from reference TRBV5-8 and TRBJ1-2): EAGVTQSPTHLIKTRGQQATLRCSPISGHTSVYWYQQALGLGLQFLLWYDEGEERNRGNFPPRFSGRQFPNYSSELNVNALELEDSALYLCATRRTGAYYGYTFGSGTRLTVV.

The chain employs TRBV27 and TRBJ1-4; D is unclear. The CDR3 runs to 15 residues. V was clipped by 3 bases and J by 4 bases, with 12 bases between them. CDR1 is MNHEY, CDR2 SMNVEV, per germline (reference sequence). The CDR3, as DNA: TGTGCCAGCAGTTTGATCGGACGGCATAATGAAAAACTGTTTTTT. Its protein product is CASSLIGRHNEKLFF.

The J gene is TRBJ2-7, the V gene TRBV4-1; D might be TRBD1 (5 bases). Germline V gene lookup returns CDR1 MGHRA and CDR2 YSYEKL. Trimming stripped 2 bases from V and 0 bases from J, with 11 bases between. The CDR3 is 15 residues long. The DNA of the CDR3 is TGCGCCAGCAGCCAACAGGGCCCCCTCTCCTACGAGCAGTACTTC. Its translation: CASSQQGPLSYEQYF.

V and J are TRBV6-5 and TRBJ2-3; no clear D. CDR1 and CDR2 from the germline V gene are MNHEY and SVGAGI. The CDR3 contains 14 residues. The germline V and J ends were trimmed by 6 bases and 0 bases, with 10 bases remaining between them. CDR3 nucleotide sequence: TGTGCCAGCAGCTCCGGCGGCAGCACAGATACGCAGTATTTT. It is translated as CASSSGGSTDTQYF.

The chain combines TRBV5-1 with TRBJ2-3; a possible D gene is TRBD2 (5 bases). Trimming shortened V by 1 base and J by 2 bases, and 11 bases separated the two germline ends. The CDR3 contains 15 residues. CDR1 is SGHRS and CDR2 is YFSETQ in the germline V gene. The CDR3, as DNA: TGCGCCAGCAGCTTGATACGGGAAAACACAGATACGCAGTATTTT. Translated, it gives CASSLIRENTDTQYF.

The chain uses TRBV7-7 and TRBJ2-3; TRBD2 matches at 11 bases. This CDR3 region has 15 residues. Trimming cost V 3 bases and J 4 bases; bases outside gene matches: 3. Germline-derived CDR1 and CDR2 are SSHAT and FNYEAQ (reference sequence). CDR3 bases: TGTGCCAGCAGCTTCACTAGCGGGAGCGCAGATACGCAGTATTTT. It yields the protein CASSFTSGSADTQYF.

The CDR3 protein is CASSLGQLYEQYF. The CDR3 DNA reads as TGTGCCAGCAGCTTAGGACAGCTCTACGAGCAGTACTTC. J is TRBJ2-7 and V is TRBV7-9, with a tentative D call TRBD1 (5 bases). V was pared by 1 base and J by 3 bases, with 7 bases between. The CDR3 has 13 residues. Germline loops: CDR1 SEHNR, CDR2 FQNEAQ (reference sequence). The whole variable domain, filled in from reference TRBV7-9 and TRBJ2-7, reads DTGVSQNPRHKITKRGQNVTFRCDPISEHNRLYWYRQTLGQGPEFLTYFQNEAQLEKSRLLSDRFSAERPKGSFSTLEIQRTEQGDSAMYLCASSLGQLYEQYFGPGTRLTVT.

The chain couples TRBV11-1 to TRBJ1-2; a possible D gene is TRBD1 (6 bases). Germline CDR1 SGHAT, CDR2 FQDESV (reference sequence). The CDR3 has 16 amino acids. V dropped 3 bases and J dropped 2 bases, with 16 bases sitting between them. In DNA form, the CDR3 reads TGTGCCAGCAGCTTGGAGGACAGCCGAATAAACTATGGCTACACCTTC. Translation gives CASSLEDSRINYGYTF.

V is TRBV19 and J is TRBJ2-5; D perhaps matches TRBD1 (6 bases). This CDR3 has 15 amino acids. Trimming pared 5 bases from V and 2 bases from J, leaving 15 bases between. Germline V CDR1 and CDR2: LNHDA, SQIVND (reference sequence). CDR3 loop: CASSPPTGRQETQYF. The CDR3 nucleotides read TGTGCCAGTAGTCCCCCGACAGGAAGGCAAGAGACCCAGTACTTC.

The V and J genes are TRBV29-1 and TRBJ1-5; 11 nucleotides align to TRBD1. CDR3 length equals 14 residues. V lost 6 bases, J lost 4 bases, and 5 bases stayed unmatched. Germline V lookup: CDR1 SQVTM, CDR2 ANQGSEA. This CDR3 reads CSVVGQGANQPQHF. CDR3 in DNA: TGCAGCGTCGTTGGACAGGGGGCAAATCAGCCCCAGCATTTT.